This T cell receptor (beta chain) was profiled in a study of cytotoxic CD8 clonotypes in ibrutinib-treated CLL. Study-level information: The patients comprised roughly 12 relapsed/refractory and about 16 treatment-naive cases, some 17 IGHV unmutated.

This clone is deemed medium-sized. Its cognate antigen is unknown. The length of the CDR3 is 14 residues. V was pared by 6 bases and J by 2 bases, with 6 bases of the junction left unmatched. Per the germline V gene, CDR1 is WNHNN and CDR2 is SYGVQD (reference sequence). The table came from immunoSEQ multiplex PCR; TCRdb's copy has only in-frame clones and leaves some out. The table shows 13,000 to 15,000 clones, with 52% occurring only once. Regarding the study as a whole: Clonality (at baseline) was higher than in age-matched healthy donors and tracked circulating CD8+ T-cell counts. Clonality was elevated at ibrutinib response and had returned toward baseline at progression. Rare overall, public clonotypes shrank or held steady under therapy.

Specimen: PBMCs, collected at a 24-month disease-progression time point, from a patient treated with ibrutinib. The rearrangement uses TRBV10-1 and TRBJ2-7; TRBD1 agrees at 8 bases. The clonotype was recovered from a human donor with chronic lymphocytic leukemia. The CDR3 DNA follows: TGCGCCAGCAGGGAGGACAGGGAACCCTACGAGCAGTACTTC. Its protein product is CASREDREPYEQYF.